This is a list of T cell receptor beta chains from one sample in a study of shared T cell receptors in the human thymus. This table comes from immunoSEQ multiplex PCR, and its TCRdb copy is limited to in-frame clones, with some not included. The sample records roughly 660,000 clones, 85% to 90% being singletons. The same sample was also used in a study of human thymus T cells.

The sequencing sample was made of thymocytes. Source of these receptors: a boy younger than two with a congenital heart defect. Both conserved end residues are part of each CDR3. A D gene is named only where the DNA matches it firmly. Clone size is shown for a subset of rows, as once, few, many or a class of expanded clone.

v_call	j_call	d_call	clone_size	cdr3_aa	cdr3_nt
TRBV25-1	TRBJ2-1	NA	NA	CASSEEGGVLYNEQFF	TGTGCCAGCAGTGAAGAGGGGGGGGTCCTATACAATGAGCAGTTCTTC
TRBV12-2	TRBJ2-7	NA	once	CASRLVWLYEQYF	TGTGCAAGTCGTCTTGTCTGGCTGTACGAGCAGTACTTC
TRBV9	TRBJ2-5	NA	NA	CASSARGHSEETQYF	TGTGCCAGCAGCGCTAGGGGCCACTCAGAAGAGACCCAGTACTTC
TRBV14	TRBJ2-1	TRBD2	NA	CASSQPINRRLIPSGDQYVNEQFF	TGTGCCAGCAGCCAGCCAATTAATAGGAGGTTGATTCCTAGCGGAGATCAATACGTCAATGAGCAGTTCTTC
TRBV4-3	TRBJ2-1	TRBD2	NA	CASSRPGLGSYNEQFF	TGCGCCAGCAGCCGTCCGGGACTAGGATCCTACAATGAGCAGTTCTTC
TRBV4-3	TRBJ2-7	NA	NA	CASSRDRKPYEQYF	TGCGCCAGCAGCCGAGACAGGAAGCCCTACGAGCAGTACTTC
TRBV9	TRBJ2-3	NA	NA	CASSVVPGTDTQYF	TGTGCCAGCAGCGTAGTCCCGGGCACAGATACGCAGTATTTT
TRBV6-5	TRBJ1-2	TRBD1	NA	CASSDRQGHYGYTF	TGTGCCAGCAGTGACCGACAGGGACACTATGGCTACACCTTC
TRBV11-2	TRBJ2-3	TRBD2	NA	CASSRGRLAGDRGDTQYF	TGTGCCAGCAGCCGGGGACGGCTAGCGGGAGACCGGGGAGATACGCAGTATTTT
TRBV25-1	TRBJ2-1	NA	NA	CASSDLGDTTNEQFF	TGTGCCAGCAGTGACCTGGGGGACACTACAAATGAGCAGTTCTTC
TRBV14	TRBJ2-3	TRBD2	NA	CASSQGSGTSGTDTQYF	TGTGCCAGCAGCCAAGGTTCAGGGACTAGCGGCACAGATACGCAGTATTTT
TRBV4-2	TRBJ2-2	NA	few	CASSQDLETGELFF	TGTGCCAGCAGCCAAGATCTAGAGACCGGGGAGCTGTTTTTT
TRBV27	TRBJ2-3	TRBD2	NA	CASSLGWVSGRQDTQYF	TGTGCCAGCAGTTTAGGCTGGGTTAGCGGGAGGCAAGATACGCAGTATTTT
TRBV6-6	TRBJ2-2	TRBD1	NA	CASSEGQRNTGELFF	TGTGCCAGCAGTGAGGGACAGCGGAACACCGGGGAGCTGTTTTTT
TRBV27	TRBJ2-7	TRBD1	NA	CASNTQEGASYEQYF	TGTGCCAGCAATACTCAAGAGGGGGCTTCCTACGAGCAGTACTTC
TRBV7-9	TRBJ2-1	TRBD2	NA	CASESLGGTHYNEQFF	TGTGCCAGCGAATCCCTGGGGGGGACGCACTACAATGAGCAGTTCTTC
TRBV30	TRBJ1-3	TRBD1	NA	CAWSVLYAGGGNTIYF	TGTGCCTGGAGTGTACTGTACGCAGGGGGAGGAAACACCATATATTTT
TRBV27	TRBJ1-1	NA	NA	CASSPLTTYTEAFF	TGTGCCAGCAGTCCCCTGACTACGTACACTGAAGCTTTCTTT
TRBV6-5	TRBJ1-3	NA	NA	CASSYSGQAERNTIYF	TGTGCCAGCAGTTACTCAGGCCAGGCTGAGCGAAACACCATATATTTT
TRBV19	TRBJ2-3	NA	NA	CASSPLNGSTDTQYF	TGTGCCAGTAGCCCCCTCAACGGGTCCACAGATACGCAGTATTTT
TRBV7-3	TRBJ2-6	TRBD2	NA	CASSRGSTGANVLTF	TGTGCCAGCAGCCGCGGGAGCACTGGGGCCAACGTCCTGACTTTC
TRBV27	TRBJ2-7	NA	NA	CASSFTLQGNEQYF	TGTGCCAGCAGTTTCACTCTTCAGGGGAACGAGCAGTACTTC
TRBV7-9	TRBJ2-7	TRBD1	NA	CASSTPGQGINRSYEQYF	TGTGCCAGCAGTACACCGGGACAGGGAATTAATCGGTCCTACGAGCAGTACTTC
TRBV27	TRBJ1-4	TRBD1	NA	CASSFMGQGTTNEKLFF	TGTGCCAGCAGTTTCATGGGACAGGGGACAACTAATGAAAAACTGTTTTTT
TRBV19	TRBJ1-2	NA	few	CASSPPGGRGYGYTF	TGTGCCAGTAGCCCCCCGGGGGGCAGGGGCTATGGCTACACCTTC
TRBV5-1	TRBJ2-7	TRBD2	NA	CASSLGLAATYEQYF	TGCGCCAGCAGCTTGGGACTAGCGGCCACCTACGAGCAGTACTTC
TRBV2	TRBJ2-2	NA	NA	CATSRTVANTGELFF	TGTGCCACTTCCCGGACAGTTGCGAACACCGGGGAGCTGTTTTTT
TRBV4-3	TRBJ2-1	NA	NA	CASSQAGQAHNEQFF	TGCGCCAGCAGCCAAGCAGGGCAGGCACACAATGAGCAGTTCTTC
TRBV28	TRBJ2-2	NA	NA	CASSPDGDSNTGELFF	TGTGCCAGCAGTCCCGATGGGGACTCTAACACCGGGGAGCTGTTTTTT
TRBV6-6	TRBJ2-7	TRBD1	NA	CASSPTGQGSYEQYF	TGTGCCAGCAGCCCAACGGGACAGGGCTCCTACGAGCAGTACTTC
TRBV18	TRBJ2-7	TRBD1	NA	CASSQDRATYEQYF	TGTGCCAGCTCACAGGACAGGGCGACCTACGAGCAGTACTTC
TRBV19	TRBJ1-3	NA	NA	CASMGATGPAFISGNTIYF	TGTGCCAGTATGGGGGCGACAGGCCCTGCCTTTATCTCTGGAAACACCATATATTTT
TRBV5-8	TRBJ1-2	NA	NA	CASSWVDLPGDYGYTF	TGTGCCAGCAGTTGGGTAGACCTCCCGGGGGACTATGGCTACACCTTC
TRBV9	TRBJ2-7	TRBD2	NA	CASSVALAGDEQYF	TGTGCCAGCAGCGTAGCGCTAGCGGGAGACGAGCAGTACTTC
TRBV27	TRBJ2-2	TRBD1	NA	CASSLFLREPRQGAKLFF	TGTGCCAGCAGTTTATTCCTCCGGGAGCCTAGACAGGGGGCAAAGCTGTTTTTT
TRBV6-4	TRBJ2-5	TRBD2	NA	CASSSIKLGLAGERETQYF	TGTGCCAGCAGTTCTATTAAACTAGGACTAGCGGGAGAGAGGGAGACCCAGTACTTC
TRBV19	TRBJ1-2	TRBD1	NA	CASSRRDRDFGNYGYTF	TGTGCCAGTAGTCGACGGGACAGGGACTTCGGGAACTATGGCTACACCTTC
TRBV25-1	TRBJ2-1	TRBD2	NA	CASSDHTSGDFYNEQFF	TGTGCCAGCAGTGACCATACTAGCGGCGATTTCTACAATGAGCAGTTCTTC
TRBV2	TRBJ2-7	TRBD2	NA	CASSGKAPVAGNYEQYF	TGTGCCAGCAGCGGCAAGGCCCCCGTAGCGGGGAACTACGAGCAGTACTTC
TRBV30	TRBJ1-4	TRBD1	NA	CAWSVIGQVREKLFF	TGTGCCTGGAGTGTCATCGGACAGGTGCGGGAAAAACTGTTTTTT
TRBV6-5	TRBJ2-7	TRBD2	NA	CASSATSGPSYEQYF	TGTGCCAGCAGTGCTACTAGCGGTCCTTCCTACGAGCAGTACTTC
TRBV5-1	TRBJ1-4	NA	NA	CASSLKPIGHELFF	TGCGCCAGCAGCCTAAAACCCATTGGGCACGAACTGTTTTTT
TRBV4-3	TRBJ2-7	NA	NA	CASSQDSDGPSYEQYF	TGCGCCAGCAGCCAAGATAGCGATGGGCCCTCCTACGAGCAGTACTTC
TRBV11-2	TRBJ2-3	NA	NA	CASSLEQDPSTDTQYF	TGTGCCAGCAGCTTAGAACAGGACCCTAGCACAGATACGCAGTATTTT
TRBV4-1	TRBJ2-7	NA	NA	CASSQNPPALELEQYF	TGCGCCAGCAGCCAAAACCCACCCGCGTTAGAGCTCGAGCAGTACTTC
TRBV19	TRBJ2-7	TRBD2	NA	CASTPGGRDEQYF	TGTGCCAGTACCCCGGGGGGGCGAGACGAGCAGTACTTC
TRBV9	TRBJ2-3	NA	once	CASSSEARPTDTQYF	TGTGCCAGCAGCTCCGAGGCAAGGCCCACAGATACGCAGTATTTT
TRBV14	TRBJ2-2	TRBD2	NA	CASSPQASGESNTGELFF	TGTGCCAGCAGCCCCCAGGCTAGCGGGGAGTCGAACACCGGGGAGCTGTTTTTT
TRBV5-5	TRBJ1-4	TRBD1	once	CASSYGTGGYADEKLFF	TGTGCCAGCAGCTATGGGACAGGGGGCTATGCGGATGAAAAACTGTTTTTT
TRBV18	TRBJ2-7	TRBD2	NA	CASSASGRAPYEQYF	TGTGCCAGCTCAGCTAGCGGGAGGGCCCCCTACGAGCAGTACTTC
TRBV20-1	TRBJ2-7	TRBD2	NA	CSASGRVEQYF	TGCAGTGCTAGCGGGAGGGTCGAGCAGTACTTC
TRBV5-1	TRBJ2-1	TRBD2	NA	CASSLGLAGGPPFSYNEQFF	TGCGCCAGCAGCTTGGGTCTAGCGGGAGGGCCACCCTTCTCCTACAATGAGCAGTTCTTC